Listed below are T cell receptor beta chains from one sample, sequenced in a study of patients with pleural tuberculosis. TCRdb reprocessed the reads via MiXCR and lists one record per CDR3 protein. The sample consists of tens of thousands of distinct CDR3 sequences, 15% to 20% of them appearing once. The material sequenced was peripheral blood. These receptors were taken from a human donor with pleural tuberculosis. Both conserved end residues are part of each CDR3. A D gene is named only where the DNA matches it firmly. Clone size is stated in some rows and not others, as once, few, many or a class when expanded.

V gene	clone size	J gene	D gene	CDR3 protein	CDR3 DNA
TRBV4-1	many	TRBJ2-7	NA	CASSQRTAGFEQYF	TGCGCCAGCAGCCAGAGGACCGCAGGATTTGAGCAGTACTTC
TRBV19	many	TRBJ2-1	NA	CASSMTGLVNEQFF	TGTGCCAGTAGTATGACGGGACTGGTGAATGAGCAGTTCTTC
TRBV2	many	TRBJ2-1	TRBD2	CASSATLPGLAGDEQFF	TGTGCCAGCAGTGCCACTCTACCGGGACTAGCGGGAGATGAGCAGTTCTTC
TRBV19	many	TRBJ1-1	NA	CASSINGGETEAFF	TGTGCCAGTAGTATAAACGGAGGAGAAACTGAAGCTTTCTTT
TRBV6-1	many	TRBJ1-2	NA	CASSLSPVLVNYGYTF	TGTGCCAGCAGTTTATCACCGGTACTCGTTAACTATGGCTACACCTTC
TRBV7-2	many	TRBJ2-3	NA	CASSFPGTNTQYF	TGTGCCAGCAGCTTCCCGGGGACGAATACGCAGTATTTT
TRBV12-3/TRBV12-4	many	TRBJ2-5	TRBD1	CASSWTGEVKGTQYF	TGTGCCAGCAGTTGGACAGGGGAGGTCAAGGGGACCCAGTACTTC
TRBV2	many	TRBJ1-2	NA	CASSDDGRLTGYTF	TGTGCCAGCAGTGATGACGGACGACTAACTGGCTACACCTTC
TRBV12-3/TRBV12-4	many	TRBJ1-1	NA	CASSTALNTEAFF	TGTGCCAGCAGTACAGCTCTGAACACTGAAGCTTTCTTT
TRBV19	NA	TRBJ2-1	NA	CARSGASPGNEQFF	TGTGCCAGAAGTGGGGCGTCCCCAGGCAATGAGCAGTTCTTC
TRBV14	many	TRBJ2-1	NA	CASSQGFPNEQFF	TGTGCCAGCAGCCAAGGGTTTCCCAATGAGCAGTTCTTC
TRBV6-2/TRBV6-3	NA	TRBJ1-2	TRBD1	CASRTGEDGYTF	TGTGCCAGCAGGACAGGGGAGGATGGCTACACCTTC